These 7 T cell receptor beta chains originate from one sample sequenced in a study of blood T cell repertoires in COVID-19. Only in-frame clones appear in the TCRdb table, and some are missing; sequencing was by immunoSEQ multiplex PCR. The sample yields some 220,000 clones, roughly four fifths seen once. The sequenced sample consisted of peripheral blood. These receptor sequences come from a woman in her seventies with COVID-19, enrolled during active disease.

V is TRBV5-4 and J is TRBJ2-1; the match to TRBD2 covers 11 bases. This CDR3 has 15 residues. Germline assignment: CDR1 SGHNT and CDR2 YYREEE (reference sequence). The junction had 10 bases not matched to a gene; V was cut back by 6 bases and J by 8 bases. The CDR3 protein is CASNGVSGRVYEQFF. For the CDR3, the DNA is TGTGCCAGCAATGGGGTTAGCGGGAGGGTCTATGAGCAGTTCTTC.

Worth noting for this clone: The same CDR3 can be traced to other DNA sequences in this sample. The rearrangement uses TRBV5-1 and TRBJ2-3, with 7 bases identical to TRBD2. J lost 0 bases, V lost 4 bases, and 2 bases had no gene match. Germline CDR1 is SGHRS and CDR2 is YFSETQ. This CDR3 has 14 residues. CDR3 sequence (DNA): TGCGCCAGCAGCGCGGGGGACAGCACAGATACGCAGTATTTT. Translated: CASSAGDSTDTQYF.

The CDR3 region is CSARDRVGGIQYF. Here the CDR3 DNA reads TGCAGTGCTCGTGACAGGGTCGGGGGCATTCAGTACTTC. The rearrangement joins TRBV20-1 to TRBJ2-4, with D possibly being TRBD1 (7 bases). CDR3 length equals 13 residues. Between the trimmed V and J ends, which lost 5 bases and 9 bases, there was a span of 17 bases. CDR1 is DFQATT, CDR2 SNEGSKA, per germline (reference sequence).

This sequence joins TRBV11-2 and TRBJ1-1; tentative D call: TRBD1 (5 bases). Germline V lookup: CDR1 SGHAT, CDR2 FQNNGV. V lost 5 bases, J lost 6 bases, and 19 bases lay in between. The CDR3 has 15 residues. This chain's CDR3 is CASSPSLGAAAEAFF. The CDR3, as DNA: TGTGCCAGCAGCCCATCCCTAGGGGCGGCAGCTGAAGCTTTCTTT.

V gene TRBV5-1 combines with J gene TRBJ1-3; TRBD1 agrees at 8 bases. Losses at the gene ends were 0 bases for V and 6 bases for J; bases not matched to a gene: 5. The CDR3 covers 15 residues. Germline lookup yields CDR1 SGHRS and CDR2 YFSETQ. CDR3 residues: CASSLEGTGQNTIYF. The CDR3 nucleotides are TGCGCCAGCAGCTTGGAAGGGACAGGACAAAACACCATATATTTT.

The chain combines TRBV27 with TRBJ2-1; 9 bases agree with TRBD2. The ends lost 5 bases at V and 4 bases at J; junction bases unmatched: 15. Germline V gives CDR1 MNHEY, CDR2 SMNVEV (reference sequence). The length of the CDR3 is 18 residues. Written as DNA, the CDR3 is TGTGCCAGCAGTCCCCTCGGTATCGTAGCGGGGGATTACAATGAGCAGTTCTTC. Protein product: CASSPLGIVAGDYNEQFF.

V gene TRBV6-5 combines with J gene TRBJ2-5; D is perhaps TRBD1 (6 bases). V dropped 9 bases and J dropped 5 bases, with 16 bases sitting between them. This CDR3 spans 13 amino acids. Looked up from germline, CDR1 is MNHEY and CDR2 is SVGAGI. The CDR3 loop reads CASTTGFWETQYF. In DNA form, the CDR3 reads TGTGCCAGTACAACAGGGTTTTGGGAGACCCAGTACTTC.